The rows below give T cell receptor beta chains drawn from one sample of a study of T-cell reconstitution after alpha-beta-depleted transplantation in children. TCRdb re-called the PCR reads through MiXCR, storing one row per CDR3 protein. The data show roughly 170,000 distinct CDR3 sequences, approximately 6.6% seen once. Sequences were derived from PBMCs from the stem cell graft donor, sampled from the stem cell graft. The origin of the receptors is a human donor who donated a stem cell graft to a child with Wiskott-Aldrich syndrome. Each CDR3 is given with its conserved first and last residue. Fields, in order: J gene, V gene, CDR3 protein.

j_call: TRBJ1-4; v_call: TRBV18; cdr3_aa: CASSPSGATNEKLFF
j_call: TRBJ2-5; v_call: TRBV25-1; cdr3_aa: CASSELGGGETQYF
j_call: TRBJ2-7; v_call: TRBV10-1; cdr3_aa: CASTPGARGATYYEQYF
j_call: TRBJ1-6; v_call: TRBV5-1; cdr3_aa: CASSLLAGTALSF
j_call: TRBJ2-3; v_call: TRBV7-2; cdr3_aa: CASSLGTSYQDTQYF
j_call: TRBJ2-2; v_call: TRBV5-1; cdr3_aa: CASSSDTNTGELFF
j_call: TRBJ2-6; v_call: TRBV2; cdr3_aa: CASSGGTGNSGANVLTF
j_call: TRBJ1-2; v_call: TRBV7-9; cdr3_aa: CASSFSDRNYGYTF
j_call: TRBJ2-3; v_call: TRBV10-3; cdr3_aa: CAISELAGVDTQYF
j_call: TRBJ2-7; v_call: TRBV5-1; cdr3_aa: CASSLEGGTVFYEQYF
j_call: TRBJ2-7; v_call: TRBV12-3/TRBV12-4; cdr3_aa: CASSSGAPTAEQYF
j_call: TRBJ2-3; v_call: TRBV5-1; cdr3_aa: CASSLGRAGQTLTDTQYF
j_call: TRBJ1-2; v_call: TRBV20-1; cdr3_aa: CSARDLSLYGYTF
j_call: TRBJ2-1; v_call: TRBV28; cdr3_aa: CASRSSEYNEQFF
j_call: TRBJ1-2; v_call: TRBV7-2; cdr3_aa: CASSLGQGSYYGYTF
j_call: TRBJ2-1; v_call: TRBV25-1; cdr3_aa: CASSELSSYNEQFF
j_call: TRBJ1-5; v_call: TRBV6-5; cdr3_aa: CASSLWRDSNQPQHF
j_call: TRBJ2-7; v_call: TRBV6-2/TRBV6-3; cdr3_aa: CASTSKGLAGMYEQYF
j_call: TRBJ2-1; v_call: TRBV30; cdr3_aa: CAWTLLAGVVNEQFF
j_call: TRBJ1-1; v_call: TRBV24-1; cdr3_aa: CATSDSGGRKGTEAFF
j_call: TRBJ1-1; v_call: TRBV29-1; cdr3_aa: CSGILGLNTEAFF
j_call: TRBJ1-2; v_call: TRBV20-1; cdr3_aa: CSAAPGTDKANYGYTF
j_call: TRBJ2-1; v_call: TRBV29-1; cdr3_aa: CSVEDRTAGPSSYNEQFF
j_call: TRBJ2-1; v_call: TRBV19; cdr3_aa: CASSRASWTYNEQFF
j_call: TRBJ2-3; v_call: TRBV20-1; cdr3_aa: CSPQRLKRGGQDTQYF
j_call: TRBJ1-3; v_call: TRBV5-1; cdr3_aa: CASSLIGQGATGNTIYF
j_call: TRBJ2-7; v_call: TRBV9; cdr3_aa: CASSVGPGASYEQYF
j_call: TRBJ1-5; v_call: TRBV4-1; cdr3_aa: CASSQEVRQPQHF
j_call: TRBJ1-1; v_call: TRBV7-9; cdr3_aa: CASSFSGMLNTEAFF
j_call: TRBJ2-3; v_call: TRBV3-1; cdr3_aa: CATTQAWTGTPYADTQYF
j_call: TRBJ2-3; v_call: TRBV29-1; cdr3_aa: CSGSWTSRTDTQYF
j_call: TRBJ2-5; v_call: TRBV11-2; cdr3_aa: CASSPRLGQGGETQYF
j_call: TRBJ1-6; v_call: TRBV18; cdr3_aa: CASSPGQGIASPLHF
j_call: TRBJ1-1; v_call: TRBV5-1; cdr3_aa: CASSRGSGGNTEAFF
j_call: TRBJ2-7; v_call: TRBV29-1; cdr3_aa: CSAGGLLAHEQYF
j_call: TRBJ2-1; v_call: TRBV6-5; cdr3_aa: CASSYSTPAGVYNEQFF
j_call: TRBJ1-1; v_call: TRBV20-1; cdr3_aa: CSARGPGDTEAFF